A selection of T cell receptor beta chains follows, all from one sample in a study of CD8 T cells in ankylosing spondylitis. One entry per CDR3 protein results from TCRdb running MiXCR on the 5' RACE reads. The table includes 500,000 or so distinct CDR3 sequences, 5.3% detected once. The sequenced material came from blood, either unsorted or a sorted T cell fraction (not recorded which). The receptors here all came from a male donor with ankylosing spondylitis. Each CDR3 is given with its conserved first and last residue. D genes are given only for firm matches. Clone sizes are given selectively: once, few, many, or a class where the clone is expanded.

many	TRBV5-5	TRBJ1-4	.	CASSPPWFGTNEKLFF	TGTGCCAGCAGCCCCCCCTGGTTTGGAACTAATGAAAAACTGTTTTTT
many	TRBV27	TRBJ2-5	.	CASSFRWGETQYF	TGTGCCAGCAGTTTCCGGTGGGGAGAGACCCAGTACTTC
many	TRBV24-1	TRBJ2-1	.	CATSSSSSYNEQFF	TGTGCCACCAGTTCTAGCAGCTCCTACAATGAGCAGTTCTTC
many	TRBV24-1	TRBJ2-2	.	CATSDPGTHNTGELFF	TGTGCCACCAGTGACCCTGGGACACATAACACCGGGGAGCTGTTTTTT
many	TRBV4-1	TRBJ1-5	TRBD1	CASSRIGQGRNQPQHF	TGCGCCAGCAGCCGTATTGGACAGGGAAGGAATCAGCCCCAGCATTTT
.	TRBV11-2	TRBJ2-7	.	CASSLVLQGGENEQYF	TGTGCCAGCAGCTTAGTACTTCAGGGGGGAGAAAACGAGCAGTACTTC
few	TRBV20-1	TRBJ2-1	TRBD2	CSAIPWSGGSYNEQFF	TGCAGTGCTATCCCGTGGTCGGGGGGTTCCTACAATGAGCAGTTCTTC
few	TRBV7-2	TRBJ2-5	TRBD1	CASSLETGMGTQYF	TGTGCCAGCAGCTTAGAGACAGGGATGGGGACCCAGTACTTC
many	TRBV3-1	TRBJ2-1	.	CASSQVLLGDNEQFF	TGTGCCAGCAGCCAAGTGTTATTGGGAGACAATGAGCAGTTCTTC
few	TRBV9	TRBJ2-7	.	CASSVGGFGYEQYF	TGTGCCAGCAGCGTGGGGGGATTCGGCTACGAGCAGTACTTC
few	TRBV7-2	TRBJ2-7	TRBD2	CASSLVAGAAHEQYF	TGTGCCAGCAGCTTAGTGGCGGGAGCAGCCCACGAGCAGTACTTC
many	TRBV5-5	TRBJ1-2	.	CASSPDGTYGYTF	TGTGCCAGCAGCCCGGACGGGACCTATGGCTACACCTTC
many	TRBV29-1	TRBJ2-5	TRBD1	CSVGQWDGTQYF	TGCAGCGTGGGACAGTGGGACGGGACCCAGTACTTC
many	TRBV5-4	TRBJ2-2	TRBD2	CASSSIWTSGSLNTGELFF	TGTGCCAGCAGCTCCATTTGGACTAGCGGTTCCCTGAACACCGGGGAGCTGTTTTTT
few	TRBV4-3	TRBJ2-5	.	CASSQDPGTFEETQYF	TGCGCCAGCAGCCAAGACCCCGGGACGTTCGAAGAGACCCAGTACTTC
many	TRBV5-6	TRBJ2-4	.	CASSLVREEKNIQYF	TGTGCCAGCAGCTTGGTACGGGAAGAAAAAAACATTCAGTACTTC
many	TRBV6-5	TRBJ2-2	TRBD1	CASSYWTGGATGELFF	TGTGCCAGCAGTTACTGGACAGGGGGCGCGACCGGGGAGCTGTTTTTT
many	TRBV4-3	TRBJ2-2	.	CASSPGTPMYTGELFF	TGCGCCAGCAGTCCCGGGACGCCGATGTATACCGGGGAGCTGTTTTTT
many	TRBV7-2	TRBJ1-2	TRBD1	CASSPFPGQGMSGYTF	TGTGCCAGCAGCCCCTTCCCAGGACAGGGAATGTCTGGCTACACCTTC
.	TRBV27	TRBJ1-6	.	CASSVWDSPLHF	TGTGCCAGCAGTGTATGGGATTCACCCCTCCACTTT
few	TRBV20-1	TRBJ1-5	.	CSARDLLLGQDNQPQHF	TGCAGTGCTAGAGATCTTCTCCTGGGACAAGACAATCAGCCCCAGCATTTT
many	TRBV20-1	TRBJ2-7	.	CSASGLLYEQYF	TGCAGTGCTAGTGGACTACTCTACGAGCAGTACTTC
many	TRBV4-3	TRBJ1-1	.	CASSLGNSYPTEAFF	TGCGCCAGCAGCCTCGGTAATAGCTACCCCACTGAAGCTTTCTTT
many	TRBV5-1	TRBJ2-1	.	CASSGGPRGSYNEQFF	TGCGCCAGCAGCGGCGGGCCTCGGGGCTCCTACAATGAGCAGTTCTTC
many	TRBV12-3/TRBV12-4	TRBJ2-3	.	CASSLSGRGVADTQYF	TGTGCCAGCAGTTTATCCGGCCGGGGAGTAGCAGATACGCAGTATTTT
many	TRBV27	TRBJ1-1	.	CASSPGVGAGGSTEAFF	TGTGCCAGCAGTCCCGGTGTGGGGGCGGGCGGGAGCACTGAAGCTTTCTTT
many	TRBV20-1	TRBJ1-5	TRBD1	CSARIQGRGQPQHF	TGCAGTGCTAGAATACAGGGGAGAGGGCAGCCCCAGCATTTT
many	TRBV5-8	TRBJ2-5	TRBD1	CASTKGAKTQYF	TGTGCCAGCACCAAGGGGGCAAAGACCCAGTACTTC
many	TRBV27	TRBJ1-1	.	CASSPGEFLGETEAFF	TGTGCCAGCAGCCCTGGCGAGTTCCTCGGGGAAACTGAAGCTTTCTTT
many	TRBV7-2	TRBJ1-6	.	CASSRGNNSPLHF	TGTGCCAGCAGTAGGGGCAACAATTCACCCCTCCACTTT
few	TRBV4-1	TRBJ2-7	TRBD2	CASSQGRAGGYEQYF	TGCGCCAGCAGCCAAGGCCGAGCGGGAGGGTACGAGCAGTACTTC
many	TRBV6-5	TRBJ2-3	.	CASSYSSGRSTDTQYF	TGTGCCAGCAGTTACTCCAGCGGTAGGAGCACAGATACGCAGTATTTT
many	TRBV20-1	TRBJ2-7	.	CSAPKLPSGRDEQYF	TGCAGTGCGCCCAAACTGCCCTCCGGGAGAGACGAGCAGTACTTC
few	TRBV7-2	TRBJ2-1	.	CASSPGGSGSGEQFF	TGTGCCAGCAGTCCCGGGGGATCAGGGAGTGGTGAGCAGTTCTTC
many	TRBV24-1	TRBJ2-2	TRBD2	CATSDPPSGRATGELFF	TGTGCCACCAGTGATCCCCCTAGCGGGAGGGCTACCGGGGAGCTGTTTTTT
many	TRBV7-8	TRBJ2-7	TRBD2	CASSISGGRAYEQYF	TGTGCCAGCAGCATCTCTGGCGGGAGGGCCTACGAGCAGTACTTC
.	TRBV7-9	TRBJ2-7	TRBD2	CASSLKGTSGVYEQYF	TGTGCCAGCAGCCTCAAAGGGACTAGCGGGGTCTACGAGCAGTACTTC
many	TRBV4-3	TRBJ2-4	.	CASSQERYIPSGNIQYF	TGCGCCAGCAGCCAAGAACGCTACATACCCTCGGGAAACATTCAGTACTTC
many	TRBV29-1	TRBJ2-5	.	CSVVAGETQYF	TGCAGCGTTGTCGCCGGTGAGACCCAGTACTTC
many	TRBV7-2	TRBJ1-1	TRBD1	CASSLYRGGLSEAFF	TGTGCCAGCAGCTTGTACAGGGGCGGCCTGAGTGAAGCTTTCTTT
many	TRBV5-1	TRBJ2-5	TRBD2	CASSPRTSGGQETQYF	TGCGCCAGCAGCCCCCGGACTAGCGGGGGACAAGAGACCCAGTACTTC
many	TRBV10-3	TRBJ1-5	TRBD1	CAATGNSNQPQHF	TGTGCCGCGACAGGGAATAGCAATCAGCCCCAGCATTTT